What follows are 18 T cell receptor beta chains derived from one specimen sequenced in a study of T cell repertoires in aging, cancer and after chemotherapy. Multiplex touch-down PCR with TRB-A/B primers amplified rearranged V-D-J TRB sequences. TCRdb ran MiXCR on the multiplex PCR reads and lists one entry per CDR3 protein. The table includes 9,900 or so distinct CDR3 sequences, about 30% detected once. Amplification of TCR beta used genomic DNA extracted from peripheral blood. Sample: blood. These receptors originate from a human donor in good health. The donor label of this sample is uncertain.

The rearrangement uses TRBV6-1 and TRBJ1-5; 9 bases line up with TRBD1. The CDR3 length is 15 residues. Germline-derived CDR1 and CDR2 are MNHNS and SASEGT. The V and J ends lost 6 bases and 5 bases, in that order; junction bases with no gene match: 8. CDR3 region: CASSPGQGLYQPQHF. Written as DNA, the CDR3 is TGTGCCAGCAGCCCTGGACAGGGGTTGTATCAGCCCCAGCATTTT.

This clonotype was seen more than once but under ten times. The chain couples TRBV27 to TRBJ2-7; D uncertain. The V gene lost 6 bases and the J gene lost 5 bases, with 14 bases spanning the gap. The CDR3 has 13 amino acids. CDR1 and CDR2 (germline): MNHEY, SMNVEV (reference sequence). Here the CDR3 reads CASSEDPRHEQYF. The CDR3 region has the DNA TGTGCCAGCAGCGAGGACCCTCGGCACGAGCAGTACTTC.

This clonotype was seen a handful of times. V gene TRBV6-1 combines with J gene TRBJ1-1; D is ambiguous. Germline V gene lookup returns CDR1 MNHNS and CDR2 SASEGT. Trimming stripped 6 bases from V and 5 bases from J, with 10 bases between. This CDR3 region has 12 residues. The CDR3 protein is CASSPSWTEAFF. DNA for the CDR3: TGTGCCAGCAGCCCCTCTTGGACTGAAGCTTTCTTT.

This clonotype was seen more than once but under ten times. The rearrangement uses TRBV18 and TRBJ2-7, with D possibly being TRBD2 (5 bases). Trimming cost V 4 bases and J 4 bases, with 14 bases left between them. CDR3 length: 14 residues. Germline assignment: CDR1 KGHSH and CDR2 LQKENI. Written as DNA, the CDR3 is TGTGCCAGCTCACTGCCGGGAAATTTGTACGAGCAGTACTTC. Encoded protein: CASSLPGNLYEQYF.

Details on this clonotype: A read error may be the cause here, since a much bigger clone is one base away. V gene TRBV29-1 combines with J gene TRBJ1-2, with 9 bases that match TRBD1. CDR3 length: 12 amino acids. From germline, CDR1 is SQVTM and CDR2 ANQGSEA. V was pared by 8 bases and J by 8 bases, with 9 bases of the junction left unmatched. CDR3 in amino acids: CSIRTGESGYTF. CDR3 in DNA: TGCAGCATTCGGACAGGGGAGAGCGGCTACACCTTC.

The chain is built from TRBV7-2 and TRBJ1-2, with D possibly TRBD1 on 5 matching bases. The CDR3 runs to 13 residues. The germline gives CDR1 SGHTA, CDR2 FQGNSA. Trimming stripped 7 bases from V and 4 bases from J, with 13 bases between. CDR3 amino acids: CASTPLGLYGYTF. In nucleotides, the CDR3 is TGTGCCAGCACCCCCCTGGGACTCTATGGCTACACCTTC.

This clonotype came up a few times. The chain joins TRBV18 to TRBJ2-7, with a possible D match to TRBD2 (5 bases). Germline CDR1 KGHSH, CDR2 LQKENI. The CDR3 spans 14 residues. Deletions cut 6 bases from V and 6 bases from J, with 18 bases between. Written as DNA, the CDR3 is TGTGCCAGCTCCCGTTCGGGGTATGGCCCCGAGCAGTACTTC. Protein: CASSRSGYGPEQYF.

The CDR3 nucleotides read TGTGCCAGCAGCTTAGCCCCGGGACTAGCGGGAGGACCCCAAGAGACCCAGTACTTC. Protein product: CASSLAPGLAGGPQETQYF. The chain employs TRBV7-6 and TRBJ2-5, with 15 positions matching TRBD2. V dropped 0 bases and J dropped 1; count of bases not matched to a gene: 6. CDR1 and CDR2 from the germline V gene are SGHVS and FNYEAQ. This CDR3 region has 19 residues.

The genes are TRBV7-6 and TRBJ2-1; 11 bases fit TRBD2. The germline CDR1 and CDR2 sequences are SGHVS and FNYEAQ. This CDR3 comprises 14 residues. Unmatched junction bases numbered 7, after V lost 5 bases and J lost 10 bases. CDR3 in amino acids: CASSGSGGVDEQFF. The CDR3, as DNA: TGTGCCAGCAGCGGTAGCGGGGGGGTGGACGAGCAGTTCTTC.

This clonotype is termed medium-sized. CDR3 sequence (DNA): TGTGCCTGGACCCTCGCGACAGTCCGCACTGAAGCTTTCTTT. It is translated as CAWTLATVRTEAFF. The genes are TRBV30 and TRBJ1-1, with TRBD1 as a possible D gene (5 bases). Germline V gives CDR1 GTSNPN, CDR2 SVGIG (reference sequence). The CDR3 is 14 amino acids. Trimming left V 4 bases short and J 4 bases short, with 16 bases between.

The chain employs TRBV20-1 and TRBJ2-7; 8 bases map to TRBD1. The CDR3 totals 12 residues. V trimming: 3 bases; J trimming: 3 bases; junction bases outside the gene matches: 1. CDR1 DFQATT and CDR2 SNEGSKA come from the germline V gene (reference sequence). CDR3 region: CSARDRDYEQYF. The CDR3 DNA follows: TGCAGTGCTAGGGACAGGGACTACGAGCAGTACTTC.

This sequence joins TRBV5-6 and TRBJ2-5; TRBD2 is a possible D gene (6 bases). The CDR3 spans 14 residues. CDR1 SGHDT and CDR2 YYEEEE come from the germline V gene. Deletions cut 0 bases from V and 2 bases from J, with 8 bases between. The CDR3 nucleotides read TGTGCCAGCAGCTTGGTTAGCGGACAAGAGACCCAGTACTTC. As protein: CASSLVSGQETQYF.

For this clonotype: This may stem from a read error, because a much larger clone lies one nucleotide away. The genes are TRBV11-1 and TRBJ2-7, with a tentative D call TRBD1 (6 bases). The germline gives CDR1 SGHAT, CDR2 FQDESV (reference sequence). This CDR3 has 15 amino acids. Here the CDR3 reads CASSAQGRLSYKQYF. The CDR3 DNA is TGTGCCAGCAGCGCACAGGGTAGACTCTCCTACAAGCAGTACTTC.

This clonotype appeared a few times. The CDR3 reads CASSLVGSTYNSPLHF. The DNA for the CDR3 is TGTGCCAGCAGCCTGGTCGGGTCCACCTATAATTCACCCCTCCACTTT. The chain combines TRBV6-5 with TRBJ1-6, with D uncertain. V gave up 6 bases and J gave up 2 bases, with 14 bases separating them. In germline, CDR1 is MNHEY, CDR2 SVGAGI. This CDR3 is built from 16 residues.

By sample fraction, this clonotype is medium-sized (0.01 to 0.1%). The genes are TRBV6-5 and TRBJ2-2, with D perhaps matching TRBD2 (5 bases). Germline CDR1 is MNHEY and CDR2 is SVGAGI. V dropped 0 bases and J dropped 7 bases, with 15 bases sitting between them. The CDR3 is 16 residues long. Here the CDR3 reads CASSYSIGDRIGELFF. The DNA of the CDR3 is TGTGCCAGCAGTTACTCGATCGGGGATCGGATCGGGGAGCTGTTTTTT.

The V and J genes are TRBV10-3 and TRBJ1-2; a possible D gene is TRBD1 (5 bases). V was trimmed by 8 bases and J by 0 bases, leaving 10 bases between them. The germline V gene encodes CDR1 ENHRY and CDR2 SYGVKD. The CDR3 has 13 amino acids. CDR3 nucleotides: TGTGCCATCGGGGCTGATCCTAACTATGGCTACACCTTC. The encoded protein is CAIGADPNYGYTF.

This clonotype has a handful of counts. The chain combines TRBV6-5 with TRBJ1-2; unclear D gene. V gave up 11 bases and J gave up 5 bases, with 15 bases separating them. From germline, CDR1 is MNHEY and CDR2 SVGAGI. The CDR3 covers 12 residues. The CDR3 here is CAGNQQPYGYTF. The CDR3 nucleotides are TGTGCCGGAAACCAACAGCCATATGGCTACACCTTC.

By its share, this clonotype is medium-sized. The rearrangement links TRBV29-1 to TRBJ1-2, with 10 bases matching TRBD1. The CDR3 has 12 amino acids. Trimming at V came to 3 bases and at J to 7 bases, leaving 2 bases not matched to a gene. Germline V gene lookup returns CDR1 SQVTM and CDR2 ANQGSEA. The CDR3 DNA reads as TGCAGCGTTGAGACAGGGGGCTCTGGCTACACCTTC. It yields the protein CSVETGGSGYTF.